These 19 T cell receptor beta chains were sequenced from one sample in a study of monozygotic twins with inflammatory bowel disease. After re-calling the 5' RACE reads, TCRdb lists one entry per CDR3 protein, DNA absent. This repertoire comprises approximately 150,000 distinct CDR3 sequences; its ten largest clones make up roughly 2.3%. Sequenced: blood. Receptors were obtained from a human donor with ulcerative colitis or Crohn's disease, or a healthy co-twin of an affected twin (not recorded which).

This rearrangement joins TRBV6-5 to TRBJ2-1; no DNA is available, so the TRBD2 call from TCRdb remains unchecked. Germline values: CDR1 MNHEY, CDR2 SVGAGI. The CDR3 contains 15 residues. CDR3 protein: CASSYSAGVYNEQFF.

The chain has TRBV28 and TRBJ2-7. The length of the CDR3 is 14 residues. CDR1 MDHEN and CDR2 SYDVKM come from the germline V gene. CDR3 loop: CASSSQTEVYKQYF. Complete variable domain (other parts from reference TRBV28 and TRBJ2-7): DVKVTQSSRYLVKRTGEKVFLECVQDMDHENMFWYRQDPGLGLRLIYFSYDVKMKEKGDIPEGYSVSREKKERFSLILESASTNQTSMYLCASSSQTEVYKQYFGPGTRLTVT.

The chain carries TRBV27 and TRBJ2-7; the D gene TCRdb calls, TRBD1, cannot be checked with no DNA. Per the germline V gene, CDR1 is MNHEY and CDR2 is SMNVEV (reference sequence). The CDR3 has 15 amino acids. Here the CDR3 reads CASSLRGTHPYEQYF.

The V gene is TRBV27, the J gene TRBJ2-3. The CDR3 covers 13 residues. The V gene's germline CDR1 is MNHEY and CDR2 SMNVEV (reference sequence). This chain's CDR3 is CASSLSVRDTQYF.

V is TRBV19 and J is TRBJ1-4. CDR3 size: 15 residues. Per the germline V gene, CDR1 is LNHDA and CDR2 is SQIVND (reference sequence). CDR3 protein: CASRQSLQTNEKLFF.

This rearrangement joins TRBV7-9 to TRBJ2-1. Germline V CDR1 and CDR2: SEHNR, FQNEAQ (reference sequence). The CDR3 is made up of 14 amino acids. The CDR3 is CASSLGLGYNEQFF.

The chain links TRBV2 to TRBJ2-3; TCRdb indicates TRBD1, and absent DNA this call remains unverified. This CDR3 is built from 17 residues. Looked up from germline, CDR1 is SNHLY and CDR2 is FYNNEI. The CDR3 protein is CASSEYRQNRDTDTQYF.

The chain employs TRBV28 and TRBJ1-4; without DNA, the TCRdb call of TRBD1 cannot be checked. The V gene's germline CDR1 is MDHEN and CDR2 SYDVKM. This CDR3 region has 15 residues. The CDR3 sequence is CASSPIMGAGKKLFF.

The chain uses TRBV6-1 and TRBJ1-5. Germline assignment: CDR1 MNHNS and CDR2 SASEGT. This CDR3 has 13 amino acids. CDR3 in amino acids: CASSGQPNQPQHF.

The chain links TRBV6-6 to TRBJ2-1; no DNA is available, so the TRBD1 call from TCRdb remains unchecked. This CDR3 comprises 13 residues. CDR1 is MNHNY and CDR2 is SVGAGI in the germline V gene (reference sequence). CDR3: CASSYGRGNEQFF.

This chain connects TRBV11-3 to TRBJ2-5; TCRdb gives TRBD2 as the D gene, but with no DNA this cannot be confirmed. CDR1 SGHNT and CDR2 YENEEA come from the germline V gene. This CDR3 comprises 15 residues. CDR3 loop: CASSSGLAGMETQYF.

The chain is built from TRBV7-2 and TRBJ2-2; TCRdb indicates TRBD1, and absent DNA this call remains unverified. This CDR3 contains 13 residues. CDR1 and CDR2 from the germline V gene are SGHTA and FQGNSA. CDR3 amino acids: CASSFTGIGELFF. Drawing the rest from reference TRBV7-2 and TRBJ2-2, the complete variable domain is GAGVSQSPSNKVTEKGKDVELRCDPISGHTALYWYRQSLGQGLEFLIYFQGNSAPDKSGLPSDRFSAERTGGSVSTLTIQRTQQEDSAVYLCASSFTGIGELFFGEGSRLTVL.

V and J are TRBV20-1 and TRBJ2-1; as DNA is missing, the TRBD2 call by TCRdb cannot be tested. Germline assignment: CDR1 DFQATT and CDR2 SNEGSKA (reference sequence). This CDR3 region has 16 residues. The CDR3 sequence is CSARGAGTSGKNEQFF.

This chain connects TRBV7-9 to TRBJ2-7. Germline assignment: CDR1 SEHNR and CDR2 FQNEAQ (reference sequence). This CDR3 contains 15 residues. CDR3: CASSLAGGYAYEQYF. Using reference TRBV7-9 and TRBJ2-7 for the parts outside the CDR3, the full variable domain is DTGVSQNPRHKITKRGQNVTFRCDPISEHNRLYWYRQTLGQGPEFLTYFQNEAQLEKSRLLSDRFSAERPKGSFSTLEIQRTEQGDSAMYLCASSLAGGYAYEQYFGPGTRLTVT.

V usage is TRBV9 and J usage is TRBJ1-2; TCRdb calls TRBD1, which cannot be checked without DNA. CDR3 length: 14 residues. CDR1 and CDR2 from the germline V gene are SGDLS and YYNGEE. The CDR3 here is CASTATGNSGGYTF.

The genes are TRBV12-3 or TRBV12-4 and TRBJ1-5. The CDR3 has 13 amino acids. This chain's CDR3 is CASSLSGIQPQHF.

The CDR3 spells CATSSTASGNTIYF. The V call is TRBV15, the J call TRBJ1-3. Germline V lookup: CDR1 LNHNV, CDR2 YYDKDF (reference sequence). CDR3 length equals 14 residues.

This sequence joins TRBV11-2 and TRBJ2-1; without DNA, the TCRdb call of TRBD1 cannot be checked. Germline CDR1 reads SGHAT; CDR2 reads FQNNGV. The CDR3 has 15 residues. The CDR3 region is CASSPRDRGSNEQFF. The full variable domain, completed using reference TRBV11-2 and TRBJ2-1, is EAGVAQSPRYKIIEKRQSVAFWCNPISGHATLYWYQQILGQGPKLLIQFQNNGVVDDSQLPKDRFSAERLKGVDSTLKIQPAKLEDSAVYLCASSPRDRGSNEQFFGPGTRLTVL.

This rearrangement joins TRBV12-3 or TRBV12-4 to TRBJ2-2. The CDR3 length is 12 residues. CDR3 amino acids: CASSSSTGELFF.